The 10 T cell receptor beta chains listed next were all sequenced from one sample in a study of cytomegalovirus exposure and HLA in healthy donors. PCR primers comprised 60 Vbeta and 13 Jbeta primers. Sequenced by immunoSEQ multiplex PCR; TCRdb stores in-frame clones only, minus some. Among 120,000 or so clones listed, 60% to 80% were seen once. The sample was PBMCs. Source of these receptors: a man in his forties or fifties in good health and CMV-seropositive.

This clone turned up a few times. V gene TRBV5-1 combines with J gene TRBJ2-4, with D perhaps matching TRBD2 (7 bases). Trimming shortened V by 5 bases and J by 8 bases, and 14 bases separated the two germline ends. The CDR3 is made up of 13 amino acids. Germline CDR1 and CDR2: SGHRS and YFSETQ. CDR3 sequence: CASRRREGDIQYF. The CDR3 DNA is TGCGCCAGCAGACGGAGGGAGGGGGACATTCAGTACTTC.

The chain recombines TRBV7-9 with TRBJ2-5; D possibly corresponds to TRBD2 (6 bases). CDR1 and CDR2 (germline): SEHNR, FQNEAQ (reference sequence). This CDR3 is 16 amino acids long. The V end was cut by 3 bases, the J end by 1 base, with 15 bases between. The CDR3 DNA reads TGTGCCAGCAGCTTGGGGGACTTCTCGACCCAAGAGACCCAGTACTTC. It encodes CASSLGDFSTQETQYF.

The chain couples TRBV2 to TRBJ1-1; tentatively, D is TRBD1 (5 bases). This CDR3 region has 16 residues. CDR1 SNHLY and CDR2 FYNNEI come from the germline V gene. V was shortened by 0 bases and J by 5 bases, with 16 bases between the two germline ends. The CDR3 DNA is TGTGCCAGCAGTGAAGCGCTTGGCGGGGCGAGGACTGAAGCTTTCTTT. This translates into CASSEALGGARTEAFF.

The chain links TRBV2 to TRBJ1-3; tentative D call: TRBD1 (6 bases). The CDR3 consists of 15 residues. Germline CDR1 SNHLY, CDR2 FYNNEI. With 10 bases removed from V and 0 bases from J, the gap between germline ends came to 16 bases. The CDR3 sequence: CATRPGANSGNTIYF. DNA of the CDR3: TGTGCCACCCGGCCAGGGGCTAACTCTGGAAACACCATATATTTT.

V usage is TRBV5-1 and J usage is TRBJ1-1, with no clear D. V was shortened by 0 bases and J by 1 base, with 7 bases between the two germline ends. This CDR3 contains 14 residues. Germline CDR1 is SGHRS and CDR2 is YFSETQ. Here the CDR3 reads CASSLDYTNTEAFF. The CDR3, as DNA: TGCGCCAGCAGCTTGGACTATACGAACACTGAAGCTTTCTTT.

The CDR3 sequence is CASSSIVDRDSQPLHF. In nucleotides, the CDR3 is TGTGCCAGCAGTTCGATCGTAGACAGGGACTCCCAGCCCCTCCACTTT. V usage is TRBV27 and J usage is TRBJ1-6; 7 bases are a match to TRBD1. Germline assignment: CDR1 MNHEY and CDR2 SMNVEV (reference sequence). The CDR3 runs to 16 residues. With 4 bases clipped from V and 13 bases from J, the junction kept 16 bases outside the gene matches.

A single count supports this clone. V usage is TRBV7-3 and J usage is TRBJ1-1; possibly TRBD1 for D (5 bases). V lost 5 bases and J lost 0, with 7 bases in between. Germline loops: CDR1 SGHTA, CDR2 FQGTGA. The CDR3 is 13 residues long. DNA of the CDR3: TGTGCCAGCAGCGCGGGGGTGAACACTGAAGCTTTCTTT. Translating it yields CASSAGVNTEAFF.

The genes are TRBV19 and TRBJ1-2; D gene unclear. The germline V gene has CDR1 LNHDA and CDR2 SQIVND (reference sequence). The CDR3 runs to 15 residues. V was pared by 0 bases and J by 0 bases, with 8 bases between. The CDR3 DNA sequence: TGTGCCAGTAGTATAGATGGCACAGCTAACTATGGCTACACCTTC. Its protein product is CASSIDGTANYGYTF.

The chain couples TRBV5-6 to TRBJ1-1; TRBD1 matches at 7 bases. Trimming took 4 bases from V and 1 from J; bases not matched to a gene: 10. The length of the CDR3 is 16 residues. The germline CDR1 and CDR2 sequences are SGHDT and YYEEEE. CDR3 loop: CASSPLGRQGNTEAFF. The CDR3 region has the DNA TGTGCCAGCAGCCCCCTGGGCAGACAGGGGAACACTGAAGCTTTCTTT.

This rearrangement joins TRBV5-1 to TRBJ2-2; D is perhaps TRBD1 (6 bases). With 4 bases removed from V and 0 bases from J, the gap between germline ends came to 10 bases. The CDR3 totals 15 residues. Germline loops: CDR1 SGHRS, CDR2 YFSETQ. The CDR3: CASSLDSPNTGELFF. For the CDR3, the DNA is TGCGCCAGCAGCCTGGACAGCCCGAACACCGGGGAGCTGTTTTTT.